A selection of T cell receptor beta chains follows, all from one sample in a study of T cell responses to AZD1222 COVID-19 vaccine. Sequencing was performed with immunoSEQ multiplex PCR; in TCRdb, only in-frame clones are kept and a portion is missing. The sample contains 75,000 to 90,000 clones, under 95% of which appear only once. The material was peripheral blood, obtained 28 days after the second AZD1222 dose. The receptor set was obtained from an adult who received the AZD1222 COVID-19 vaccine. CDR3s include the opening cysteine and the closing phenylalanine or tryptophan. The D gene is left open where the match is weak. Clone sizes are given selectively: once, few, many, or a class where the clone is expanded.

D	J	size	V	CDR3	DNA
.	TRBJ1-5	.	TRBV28	CASSRTVFQPQHF	TGTGCCAGCAGTCGGACAGTATTTCAGCCCCAGCATTTT
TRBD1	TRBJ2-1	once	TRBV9	CASSEGTGVYNEQFF	TGTGCCAGCAGCGAGGGGACAGGGGTCTACAATGAGCAGTTCTTC
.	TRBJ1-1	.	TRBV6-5	CASSWGPGGATEAFF	TGTGCCAGCAGTTGGGGTCCCGGCGGGGCCACTGAAGCTTTCTTT
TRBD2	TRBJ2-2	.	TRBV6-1	CASSPSGRGTGELFF	TGTGCCAGCAGTCCGAGCGGGAGAGGTACCGGGGAGCTGTTTTTT
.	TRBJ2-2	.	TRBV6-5	CASSYLGGTTGELFF	TGTGCCAGCAGTTACCTGGGAGGAACTACCGGGGAGCTGTTTTTT
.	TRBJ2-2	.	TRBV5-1	CASSPGVGATNTGELFF	TGCGCCAGCAGCCCTGGCGTAGGGGCAACGAACACCGGGGAGCTGTTTTTT
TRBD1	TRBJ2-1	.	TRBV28	CASSFEPGGADEQFF	TGTGCCAGCAGTTTTGAGCCAGGGGGCGCGGATGAGCAGTTCTTC
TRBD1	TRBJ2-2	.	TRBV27	CASSGLGAGGIPGELFF	TGTGCCAGCAGTGGACTCGGGGCAGGGGGCATCCCCGGGGAGCTGTTTTTT
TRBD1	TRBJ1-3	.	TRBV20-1	CSASGRDRGNRRSGNTIYF	TGCAGTGCTAGTGGTCGGGACAGGGGGAATCGAAGATCTGGAAACACCATATATTTT
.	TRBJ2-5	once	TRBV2	CASSGSGSGETQYF	TGTGCCAGCAGTGGATCCGGGAGCGGAGAGACCCAGTACTTC
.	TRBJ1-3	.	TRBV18	CASSLDGGNTIYF	TGTGCCAGCTCACTCGACGGTGGAAACACCATATATTTT
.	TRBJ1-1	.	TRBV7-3	CASSVKSNTEAFF	TGTGCCAGCAGCGTAAAATCGAACACTGAAGCTTTCTTT
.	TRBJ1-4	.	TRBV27	CASSYSSTNEKLFF	TGTGCCAGCAGTTATTCCTCAACTAATGAAAAACTGTTTTTT
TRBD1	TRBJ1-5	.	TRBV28	CASSLAGGGQPQHF	TGTGCCAGCAGTTTGGCAGGGGGCGGGCAGCCCCAGCATTTT
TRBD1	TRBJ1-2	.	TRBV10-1	CASSLQGWRYGYTF	TGCGCCAGCAGTTTACAGGGGTGGAGGTATGGCTACACCTTC
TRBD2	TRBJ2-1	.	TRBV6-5	CASSLSRTRNEQFF	TGTGCCAGCAGTCTATCGAGGACTAGAAATGAGCAGTTCTTC
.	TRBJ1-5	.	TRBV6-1	CASSEPGNSNQPQHF	TGTGCCAGCAGTGAACCGGGTAATAGCAATCAGCCCCAGCATTTT
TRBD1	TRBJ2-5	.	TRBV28	CASSFPSDRGYQETQYF	TGTGCCAGCAGTTTCCCCTCGGACAGGGGGTACCAAGAGACCCAGTACTTC
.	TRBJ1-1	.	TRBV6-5	CASSSIILSGEAFF	TGTGCCAGCAGTTCCATAATCCTTAGCGGTGAAGCTTTCTTT
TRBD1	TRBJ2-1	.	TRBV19	CASSAKTGGGTLSSYNEQFF	TGTGCCAGTAGTGCCAAGACAGGGGGCGGGACCCTCAGCTCCTACAATGAGCAGTTCTTC
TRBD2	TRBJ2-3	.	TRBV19	CASSSNWGVAGAGDTQYF	TGTGCCAGTAGTTCCAACTGGGGGGTAGCGGGAGCGGGAGATACGCAGTATTTT
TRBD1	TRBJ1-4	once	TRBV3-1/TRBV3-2	CASSAGTVNEKLFF	TGTGCCAGCAGCGCCGGGACAGTGAATGAAAAACTGTTTTTT
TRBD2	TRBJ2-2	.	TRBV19	CASSTPSGTSGISTGELFF	TGTGCCAGTAGTACCCCCTCCGGGACTAGCGGGATTAGCACCGGGGAGCTGTTTTTT
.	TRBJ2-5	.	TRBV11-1	CASSWWGKETQYF	TGTGCCAGCAGCTGGTGGGGCAAAGAGACCCAGTACTTC
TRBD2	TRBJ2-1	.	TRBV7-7	CASSLMPSGRGGNEQFF	TGTGCTAGCAGCTTAATGCCTAGCGGGAGGGGGGGTAATGAGCAGTTCTTC
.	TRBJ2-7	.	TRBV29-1	CSVEDRYEQYF	TGCAGCGTTGAAGACAGATACGAGCAGTACTTC
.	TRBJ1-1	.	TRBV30	CAWSVGLTEAFF	TGTGCCTGGAGTGTCGGGTTGACTGAAGCTTTCTTT
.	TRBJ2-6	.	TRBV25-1	CASSVTHSGANVLTF	TGTGCCAGCAGTGTCACCCACTCTGGGGCCAACGTCCTGACTTTC